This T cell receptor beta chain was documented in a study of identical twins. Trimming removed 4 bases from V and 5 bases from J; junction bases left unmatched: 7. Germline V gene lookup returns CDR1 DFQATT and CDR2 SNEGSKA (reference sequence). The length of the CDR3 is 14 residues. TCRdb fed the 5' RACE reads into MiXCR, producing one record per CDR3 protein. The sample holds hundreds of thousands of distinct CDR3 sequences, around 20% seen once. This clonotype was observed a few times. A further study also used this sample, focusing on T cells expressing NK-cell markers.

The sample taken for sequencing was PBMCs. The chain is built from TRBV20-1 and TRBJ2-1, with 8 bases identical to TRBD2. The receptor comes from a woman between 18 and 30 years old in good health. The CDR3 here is CSANRPGLDNEQFF. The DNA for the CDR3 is TGCAGTGCTAACCGACCGGGACTAGACAATGAGCAGTTCTTC.